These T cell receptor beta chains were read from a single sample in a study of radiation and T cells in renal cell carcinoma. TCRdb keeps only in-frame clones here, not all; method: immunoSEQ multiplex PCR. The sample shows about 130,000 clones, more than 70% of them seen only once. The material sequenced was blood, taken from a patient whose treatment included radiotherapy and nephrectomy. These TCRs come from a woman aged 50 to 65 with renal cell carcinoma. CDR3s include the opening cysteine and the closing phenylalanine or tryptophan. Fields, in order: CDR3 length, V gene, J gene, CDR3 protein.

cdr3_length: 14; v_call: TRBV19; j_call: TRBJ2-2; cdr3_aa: CASSRTGGTGELFF
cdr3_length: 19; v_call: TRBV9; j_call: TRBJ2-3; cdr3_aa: CASSGRVRTGVRGTDTQYF
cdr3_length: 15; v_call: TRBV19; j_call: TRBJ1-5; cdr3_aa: CASSILGRGDEPQHF
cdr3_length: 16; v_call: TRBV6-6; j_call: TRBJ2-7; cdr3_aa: CASTRNPGLGVYEQYF
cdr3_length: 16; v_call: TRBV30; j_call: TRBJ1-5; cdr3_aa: CAWGDGRTASNQPQHF
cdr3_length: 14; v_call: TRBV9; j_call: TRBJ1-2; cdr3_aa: CASSVGNGLYGYTF
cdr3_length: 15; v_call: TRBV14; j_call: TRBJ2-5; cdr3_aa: CASSHISGGQPTQYF
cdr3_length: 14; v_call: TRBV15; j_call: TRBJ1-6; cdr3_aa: CATKEGNFNSPLHF
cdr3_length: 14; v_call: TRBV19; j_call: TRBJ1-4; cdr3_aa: CASSIGREAEKLFF
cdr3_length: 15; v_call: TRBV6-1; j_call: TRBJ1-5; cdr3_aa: CASRERGYSNQPQHF
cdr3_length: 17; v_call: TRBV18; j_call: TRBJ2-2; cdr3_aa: CASSPSSGGFDTGELFF
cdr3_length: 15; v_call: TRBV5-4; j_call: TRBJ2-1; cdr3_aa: CASSLELATSYEQFF
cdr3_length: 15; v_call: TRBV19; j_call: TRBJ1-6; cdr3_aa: CASSTSDRHNSPLHF
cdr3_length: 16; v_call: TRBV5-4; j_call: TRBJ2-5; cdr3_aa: CASSPEGLAAQETQYF
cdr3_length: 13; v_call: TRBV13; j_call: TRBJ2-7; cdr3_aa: CASSLVARGEQYF
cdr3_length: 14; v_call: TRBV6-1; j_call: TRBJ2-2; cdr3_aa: CASNRDRETGELFF
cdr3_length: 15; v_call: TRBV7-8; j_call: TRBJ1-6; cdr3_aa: CASSLWGKAGSPLHF
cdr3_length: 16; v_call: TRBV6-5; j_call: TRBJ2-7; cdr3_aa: CASSSPPRTGGYEQYF
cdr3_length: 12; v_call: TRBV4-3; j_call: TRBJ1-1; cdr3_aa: CASSQENSIAFF
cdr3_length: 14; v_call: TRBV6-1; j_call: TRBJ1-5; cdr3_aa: CASSSHRIGEPQHF
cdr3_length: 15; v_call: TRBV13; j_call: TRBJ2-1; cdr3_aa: CASSFLAGTQNEQFF
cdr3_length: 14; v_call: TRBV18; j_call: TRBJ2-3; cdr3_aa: CASSQGKVADTQYF
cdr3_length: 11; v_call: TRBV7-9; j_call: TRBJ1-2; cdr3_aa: CASSLSHGYTF
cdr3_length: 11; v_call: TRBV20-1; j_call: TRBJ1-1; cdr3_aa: CSTRRHTEAFF
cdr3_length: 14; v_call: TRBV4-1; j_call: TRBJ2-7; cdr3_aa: CASSQRQVLSEQYF
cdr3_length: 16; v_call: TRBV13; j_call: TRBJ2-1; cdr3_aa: CASSGRAGQGYNEQFF
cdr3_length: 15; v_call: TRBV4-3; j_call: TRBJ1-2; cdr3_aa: CASSQESTGTRGYTF
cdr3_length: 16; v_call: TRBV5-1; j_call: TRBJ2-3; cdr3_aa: CASSGGTSGDEDTQYF
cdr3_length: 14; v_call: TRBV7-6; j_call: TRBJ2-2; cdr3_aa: CASSLETGPGELFF
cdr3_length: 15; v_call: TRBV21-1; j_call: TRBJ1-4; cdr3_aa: CASSKAGITNEKLFF
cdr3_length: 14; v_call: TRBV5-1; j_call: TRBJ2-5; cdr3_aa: CASSFLADQETQYF
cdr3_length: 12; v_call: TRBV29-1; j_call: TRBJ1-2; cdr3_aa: CSVGSTEYGYTF
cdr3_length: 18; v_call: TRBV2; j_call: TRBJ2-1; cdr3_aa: CASSEAHGQSSGYNEQFF
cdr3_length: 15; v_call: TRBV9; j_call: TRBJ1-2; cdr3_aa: CASSVDTGAGYGYTF
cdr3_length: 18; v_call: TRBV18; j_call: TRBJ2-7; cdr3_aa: CASSPARVAGFLWSEQYF
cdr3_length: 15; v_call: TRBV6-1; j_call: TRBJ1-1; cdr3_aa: CASSGTGGRLTEAFF
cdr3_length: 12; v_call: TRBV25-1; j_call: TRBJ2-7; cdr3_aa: CASSPPNLEQYF
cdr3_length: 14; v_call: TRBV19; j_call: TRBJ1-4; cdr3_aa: CASSVGSQNEKLFF
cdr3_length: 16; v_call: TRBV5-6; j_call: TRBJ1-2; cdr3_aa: CASSRRQVLANYGYTF
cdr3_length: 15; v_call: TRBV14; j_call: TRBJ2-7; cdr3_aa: CASSFRQGVSYEQYF
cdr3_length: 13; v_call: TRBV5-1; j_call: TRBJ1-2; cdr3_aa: CASSAGDGYGYTF
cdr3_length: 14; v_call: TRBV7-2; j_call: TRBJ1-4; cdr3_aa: CASSKGQGFEKLFF
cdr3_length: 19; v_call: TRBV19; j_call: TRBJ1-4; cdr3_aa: CASSPIIEGRRGTNEKLFF
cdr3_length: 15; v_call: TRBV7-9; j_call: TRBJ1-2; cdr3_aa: CASSLLPLRGSGYTF
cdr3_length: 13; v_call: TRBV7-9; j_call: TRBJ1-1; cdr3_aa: CASSLDRATEAFF
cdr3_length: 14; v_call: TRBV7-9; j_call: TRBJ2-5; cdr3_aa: CASSSIQGKETQYF
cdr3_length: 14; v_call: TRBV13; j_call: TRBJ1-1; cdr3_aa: CASSFDRGNTEAFF
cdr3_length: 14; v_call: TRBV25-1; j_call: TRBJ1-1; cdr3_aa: CASSGWRQGKEAFF
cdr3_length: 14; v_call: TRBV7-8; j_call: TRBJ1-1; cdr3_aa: CASSLEGQNTEAFF
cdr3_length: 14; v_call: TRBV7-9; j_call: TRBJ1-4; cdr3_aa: CASSLAGYREKLFF
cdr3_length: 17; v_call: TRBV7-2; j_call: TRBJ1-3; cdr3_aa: CASSSRTGSRSGNTIYF
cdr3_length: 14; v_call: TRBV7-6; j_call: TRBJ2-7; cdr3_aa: CASSGGDRVHEQYF
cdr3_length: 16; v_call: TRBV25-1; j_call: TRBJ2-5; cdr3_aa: CASSEYPGSVQETQYF
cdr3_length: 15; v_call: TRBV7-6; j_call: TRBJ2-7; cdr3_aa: CASSLYERSGDEQYF
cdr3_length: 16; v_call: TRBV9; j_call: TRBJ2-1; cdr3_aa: CASSVGIAGETREQFF
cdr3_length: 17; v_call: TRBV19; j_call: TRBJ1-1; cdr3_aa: CASSPGTRQPLNTEAFF
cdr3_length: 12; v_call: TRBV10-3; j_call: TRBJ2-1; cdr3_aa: CAISEQDNEQFF
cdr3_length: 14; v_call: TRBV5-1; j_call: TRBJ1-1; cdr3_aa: CASSLESAITEAFF
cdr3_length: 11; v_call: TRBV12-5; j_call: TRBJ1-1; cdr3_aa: CASGLNTEAFF